What follows are 20 T cell receptor beta chains derived from one specimen sequenced in a study of T cells in Graves' hyperthyroidism and ophthalmopathy. Amplification of TCR beta CDR3 regions used RNA as the template. The HTBI primer set was used in a first-round RT-PCR of the TCR CDR3. Using its own MiXCR run on the multiplex PCR reads, TCRdb lists one record per CDR3 protein. The table lists about 510,000 distinct CDR3 sequences, around 13% of them singletons. The material sequenced was blood. These receptors all come from a middle-aged woman with Graves' hyperthyroidism.

The sample holds a few counts of this clonotype. The chain recombines TRBV2 with TRBJ1-1; D is unresolved. The CDR3 consists of 14 residues. Germline V gives CDR1 SNHLY, CDR2 FYNNEI. Deletions cut 8 bases from V and 1 base from J, with 14 bases between. The CDR3 sequence is CASGFGIGNTEAFF. DNA for the CDR3: TGTGCCAGCGGGTTTGGGATAGGGAACACTGAAGCTTTCTTT.

This clonotype has more than one count but fewer than ten. As DNA, the CDR3 is TGCAGCGTTCATGGAGGTAGCGGGAGTGGCTATGAGCAGTTCTTC. Translated: CSVHGGSGSGYEQFF. The chain links TRBV29-1 to TRBJ2-1; 9 nucleotides agree with TRBD2. The CDR3 has 15 amino acids. Germline assignment: CDR1 SQVTM and CDR2 ANQGSEA. The ends lost 5 bases at V and 8 bases at J; junction bases unmatched: 13.

This clonotype was seen a handful of times. This chain links TRBV27 with TRBJ2-6; D is perhaps TRBD1 (6 bases). Germline CDR1 and CDR2: MNHEY and SMNVEV (reference sequence). Deletions cut 4 bases from V and 0 bases from J, with 19 bases between. This CDR3 is 19 amino acids long. The CDR3 coding sequence is TGTGCCAGCAGTTCACTCCTCCGGACAGATATCTCTGGGGCCAACGTCCTGACTTTC. This translates into CASSSLLRTDISGANVLTF.

The chain is built from TRBV18 and TRBJ2-2; the D is unclear. Germline values: CDR1 KGHSH, CDR2 LQKENI. The CDR3 covers 16 residues. V lost 3 bases and J 0 bases, leaving 11 bases between the germline ends. CDR3 sequence reads: CASSPVAGSNTGELFF. The CDR3, as DNA: TGTGCCAGCTCACCTGTCGCAGGATCGAACACCGGGGAGCTGTTTTTT.

This clonotype was counted ten times or more. This chain uses TRBV6-5 with TRBJ1-1; D remains unclear. This CDR3 is 11 amino acids long. V was shortened by 4 bases and J by 8 bases, with 8 bases between the two germline ends. Germline V lookup: CDR1 MNHEY, CDR2 SVGAGI. This CDR3 is CASSSTQEAFF. CDR3 in DNA: TGTGCCAGCAGTTCGACACAAGAAGCTTTCTTT.

This clonotype has ten or more counts. The chain employs TRBV29-1 and TRBJ1-1; 9 nucleotides match TRBD1. Trimming at V came to 4 bases and at J to 0 bases, leaving 3 bases not matched to a gene. This CDR3 has 14 residues. Germline V gene sequence: CDR1 SQVTM, CDR2 ANQGSEA. The CDR3 region has the DNA TGCAGCGTTGGAGGACAGGGGTTGAACACTGAAGCTTTCTTT. It is translated as CSVGGQGLNTEAFF. The full variable domain, completed using reference TRBV29-1 and TRBJ1-1, is SAVISQKPSRDICQRGTSLTIQCQVDSQVTMMFWYRQQPGQSLTLIATANQGSEATYESGFVIDKFPISRPNLTFSTLTVSNMSPEDSSIYLCSVGGQGLNTEAFFGQGTRLTVV.

The rearrangement joins TRBV6-2 or TRBV6-3 to TRBJ2-2; D remains ambiguous. With 4 bases removed from V and 4 bases from J, the gap between germline ends came to 7 bases. The CDR3 consists of 13 residues. The germline CDR1 and CDR2 sequences are MNHEY and SVGEGT. CDR3 sequence reads: CASSFPGTGELFF. For the CDR3, the DNA is TGTGCCAGCAGTTTTCCGGGCACCGGGGAGCTGTTTTTT.

This sequence joins TRBV7-9 and TRBJ1-1; D gene unclear. CDR3 size: 14 residues. V shed 5 bases and J shed 0 bases, with 10 bases lying between them. Looked up from germline, CDR1 is SEHNR and CDR2 is FQNEAQ (reference sequence). The CDR3 sequence: CASSPGDMNTEAFF. The CDR3 bases are TGTGCCAGCAGCCCCGGTGATATGAACACTGAAGCTTTCTTT.

This clonotype has a handful of counts. V gene TRBV4-1 combines with J gene TRBJ1-1; a possible D gene is TRBD1 (6 bases). Germline V CDR1 and CDR2: MGHRA, YSYEKL. Trimming pared 4 bases from V and 3 bases from J, leaving 15 bases between. The CDR3 is 15 residues long. As DNA, the CDR3 is TGCGCCAGCAGCCCCCACAGGGACCAACACACTGAAGCTTTCTTT. Amino acid sequence: CASSPHRDQHTEAFF.

V is TRBV27 and J is TRBJ1-4; 11 bases are shared with TRBD1. Trimming at V came to 3 bases and at J to 7 bases, leaving 7 bases not matched to a gene. This CDR3 region has 16 residues. CDR1 and CDR2 from the germline V gene are MNHEY and SMNVEV (reference sequence). The CDR3 nucleotides are TGTGCCAGCAGTTTCTTGCCGGGACAGGGGGTTGAAAAACTGTTTTTT. This encodes CASSFLPGQGVEKLFF.

Many counts were recorded for this clonotype. The CDR3 DNA reads as TGTGCCAGCAGCCCCACTAGCGCCCCTTACAATGAGCAGTTCTTC. This translates into CASSPTSAPYNEQFF. V gene TRBV28 combines with J gene TRBJ2-1; TRBD2 agrees at 7 bases. CDR1 MDHEN and CDR2 SYDVKM come from the germline V gene. V lost 6 bases and J lost 4; bases outside the gene matches: 9. The CDR3 totals 15 residues.

This clonotype was recorded at least ten times. The chain recombines TRBV28 with TRBJ1-2, with 8 bases lining up with TRBD1. Germline V gives CDR1 MDHEN, CDR2 SYDVKM. This CDR3 is built from 16 residues. V was clipped by 5 bases and J by 4 bases; unmatched bases: 12. CDR3 nucleotides: TGTGCCAGCAGTCCTCCTTTGACAGGGGCTGCCTATGGCTACACCTTC. This encodes CASSPPLTGAAYGYTF.

This clonotype came up many times. In DNA form, the CDR3 reads TGTGCCAGCGGGCCCTCGGGGAGTATAAATACGCAGTATTTT. Its protein is CASGPSGSINTQYF. The rearrangement links TRBV6-1 to TRBJ2-3, with D maybe TRBD2 (5 bases). The CDR3 spans 14 residues. The germline V and J ends were trimmed by 8 bases and 7 bases, with 19 bases remaining between them. Germline CDR1 MNHNS, CDR2 SASEGT.

About this clonotype: Being one base from a much bigger clone, this may be a read error. The rearrangement joins TRBV28 to TRBJ2-3; no reliable D call. This CDR3 is 13 amino acids long. CDR1 is MDHEN, CDR2 SYDVKM, per germline. Between the trimmed V and J ends, which lost 5 bases and 4 bases, there was a span of 10 bases. The CDR3 region is CASSPEIADTQYF. The DNA of the CDR3 is TGTGCCAGCAGTCCGGAGATCGCAGATACGCAGTATTTT.

This clonotype was seen at least ten times. The rearrangement uses TRBV6-1 and TRBJ2-3; TRBD1 matches at 10 bases. The CDR3 consists of 18 residues. V trimming: 8 bases; J trimming: 4 bases; junction bases outside the gene matches: 18. CDR1 and CDR2 from the germline V gene are MNHNS and SASEGT. CDR3 bases: TGTGCCAGCCTCCGCCGGGGACAGGGGTCGGCCTTCGCAGATACGCAGTATTTT. Translating gives CASLRRGQGSAFADTQYF.

At least ten counts were recorded for this clonotype. The chain employs TRBV12-3 or TRBV12-4 and TRBJ2-7, with no clear D. The CDR3 contains 11 residues. V was clipped by 6 bases and J by 10 bases, with 13 bases between them. Here the CDR3 DNA reads TGTGCCAGCAGCGAGCTAGGGCCTCAGTACTTC. Protein sequence: CASSELGPQYF.

The sample holds many counts of this clonotype. CDR3 in amino acids: CSADGLAGALDTQYF. The CDR3, as DNA: TGCAGTGCGGACGGACTAGCGGGAGCGTTAGATACGCAGTATTTT. V and J are TRBV20-1 and TRBJ2-3; 13 nucleotides line up with TRBD2. Germline trimming cut 6 bases from V and 5 bases from J; bases unmatched to any gene: 8. CDR3 length: 15 residues. Germline loops: CDR1 DFQATT, CDR2 SNEGSKA (reference sequence).

J is TRBJ2-1 and V is TRBV6-4; 8 positions agree with TRBD2. Unmatched junction bases numbered 9, after V lost 6 bases and J lost 2 bases. The length of the CDR3 is 16 residues. In germline, CDR1 is MRHNA, CDR2 SNTAGT. This CDR3 reads CASRAALAGPYNEQFF. DNA for the CDR3: TGTGCCAGCAGAGCCGCCCTAGCGGGTCCCTACAATGAGCAGTTCTTC.

This sequence joins TRBV18 and TRBJ2-1; 7 nucleotides match TRBD2. V trimming: 6 bases; J trimming: 2 bases; junction bases outside the gene matches: 10. The germline V gene has CDR1 KGHSH and CDR2 LQKENI. The CDR3 runs to 16 residues. CDR3 residues: CASSLRAGTTYNEQFF. The CDR3, as DNA: TGTGCCAGCTCCCTTCGAGCCGGGACTACCTACAATGAGCAGTTCTTC.

Only a few counts were recorded for this clonotype. The final CDR3 position lacks the conserved phenylalanine or tryptophan, pointing to a likely read error. The V gene is TRBV11-2, the J gene TRBJ2-2; 7 bases map to TRBD1. V was clipped by 5 bases and J by 6 bases; unmatched bases: 6. Germline CDR1 reads SGHAT; CDR2 reads FQNNGV. This CDR3 is built from 14 residues. The DNA of the CDR3 is TGTGCCAGCAGCCAAGACAGGGTGGCCGGGGAGCTGTTTCTT. It yields the protein CASSQDRVAGELFL.